The subject of this entry is one T cell receptor (beta chain). The data originate from a study of cytomegalovirus exposure and HLA in healthy donors. Vbeta (60) and Jbeta (13) primers were used in the PCR. Clones were sequenced by immunoSEQ multiplex PCR, and TCRdb holds only the in-frame ones, with some missing. The profile shows some 90,000 clones, around 80% of them singletons. This CDR3 is 17 amino acids long. Trimming took 2 bases from V and 3 from J; bases not matched to a gene: 9. Germline CDR1 is SGHNT and CDR2 is YYREEE (reference sequence). The gene calls are TRBV5-4 and TRBJ2-5, with 11 bases fitting TRBD2. The clonotype originates from a male donor in good health and CMV-seropositive. Sequenced input: PBMCs. CDR3 amino acids: CASSFEFTSGGEETQYF. As DNA, the CDR3 is TGTGCCAGCAGCTTCGAATTTACTAGCGGGGGAGAAGAGACCCAGTACTTC.